The 28 T cell receptor beta chains reported below all come from one sample, sequenced in a study of cytomegalovirus exposure and HLA in healthy donors (dated by TCRdb to about 2017). The library was obtained by the immunoSEQ multiplex PCR assay. The multiplex PCR relied on a mix of 60 forward primers for TCR Vbeta segments and 13 reverse primers for TCR Jbeta segments. What TCRdb holds here is the immuneACCESS table cut down to in-frame rearrangements. Part of the clones is not present; checked against another copy, under half of the missing clones reflect an unresolved V gene, and the others are unexplained. The table of this sample itemizes some 120,000 clones. Jointly, the top ten make up 1.5% to 2.5% of the sample. The sequencing sample was made of PBMCs. Source of these receptors: an older woman in good health and CMV-seronegative.

Comments on this clone: At one end the junction does not follow the germline gene, possibly because of a read error. The rearrangement uses TRBV5-1 and TRBJ2-5; a possible D gene is TRBD1 (6 bases). The length of the CDR3 is 15 residues. From germline, CDR1 is SGHRS and CDR2 YFSETQ. In DNA, the CDR3 is TGCGCCAGCAGCTTGGGGGCAGGATCTGGACAGACCCGGTACTTC. As protein: CASSLGAGSGQTRYF.

The V and J genes are TRBV5-6 and TRBJ2-5, with TRBD2 as a possible D gene (6 bases). Germline CDR1 reads SGHDT; CDR2 reads YYEEEE. Trimming stripped 4 bases from V and 1 base from J, with 11 bases between. This CDR3 is 14 amino acids long. CDR3 coding DNA: TGTGCCAGCAGCCCGGGGGATCCCCAAGAGACCCAGTACTTC. Its translation is CASSPGDPQETQYF.

The V and J genes are TRBV28 and TRBJ2-5; D is uncertain. The ends were cut back, 1 base at V and 5 bases at J, with 5 bases in the middle. The germline CDR1 and CDR2 sequences are MDHEN and SYDVKM. The CDR3 is made up of 12 amino acids. CDR3 coding DNA: TGTGCCAGCAGTTTATTGCGGGAGACCCAGTACTTC. Residues: CASSLLRETQYF.

The J gene is TRBJ1-2, the V gene TRBV10-3; unclear D gene. V lost 7 bases to trimming and J lost 7 bases, with 13 bases between them. The CDR3 has 12 amino acids. Germline CDR1 reads ENHRY; CDR2 reads SYGVKD. CDR3 sequence reads: CAINPQSGGYTF. The DNA for the CDR3 is TGTGCCATCAATCCCCAGTCAGGTGGCTACACCTTC.

The chain combines TRBV7-2 with TRBJ1-2; a possible D gene is TRBD1 (6 bases). This CDR3 region has 13 residues. Trimming removed 4 bases from V and 4 bases from J, with 10 bases in between. Germline CDR1 reads SGHTA; CDR2 reads FQGNSA. The CDR3 reads CASSSKGGYGYTF. CDR3 in DNA: TGTGCCAGCAGCTCCAAAGGGGGCTATGGCTACACCTTC.

The chain links TRBV28 to TRBJ1-2; 8 bases fit TRBD1. The CDR3 loop spans 13 amino acids. Trimming removed 6 bases from V and 8 bases from J; junction bases left unmatched: 8. Germline V gives CDR1 MDHEN, CDR2 SYDVKM. CDR3 DNA sequence: TGTGCCAGCAGCCCGGACAGGGTGGGGGGCTACACCTTC. This codes for CASSPDRVGGYTF.

This chain links TRBV27 with TRBJ2-1; D perhaps matches TRBD1 (5 bases). The length of the CDR3 is 13 residues. In germline, CDR1 is MNHEY, CDR2 SMNVEV (reference sequence). V was shortened by 5 bases and J by 8 bases, with 13 bases between the two germline ends. The CDR3 is CASSQTQGYEQFF. DNA for the CDR3: TGTGCCAGCAGTCAAACGCAGGGATATGAGCAGTTCTTC.

The chain carries TRBV5-1 and TRBJ2-1; TRBD2 matches 12 bases. CDR1 and CDR2 from the germline V gene are SGHRS and YFSETQ. This CDR3 spans 20 amino acids. V was clipped by 3 bases and J by 3 bases; unmatched bases: 16. The CDR3 loop reads CASSSFPTSGGPALYNEQFF. For the CDR3, the DNA is TGCGCCAGCAGCTCCTTCCCCACTAGCGGGGGGCCAGCTCTCTACAATGAGCAGTTCTTC.

The chain couples TRBV18 to TRBJ1-5; possible D gene TRBD1, 6 bases. The CDR3 covers 14 residues. The V and J ends lost 4 bases and 10 bases respectively, with 17 bases between them. CDR1 is KGHSH, CDR2 LQKENI, per germline. The CDR3 DNA sequence: TGTGCCAGCTCACGGGGGGGGCCCCCAGAACCCCAGCATTTT. This encodes CASSRGGPPEPQHF.

The V gene is TRBV7-9, the J gene TRBJ1-2; 9 bases line up with TRBD1. Per the germline V gene, CDR1 is SEHNR and CDR2 is FQNEAQ (reference sequence). With 4 bases clipped from V and 4 bases from J, the junction kept 7 bases outside the gene matches. The CDR3 consists of 15 residues. This CDR3 is CASSSIDRGSYGYTF. CDR3 coding DNA: TGTGCCAGCAGCTCCATCGACAGGGGGAGCTATGGCTACACCTTC. The full variable domain, in which reference TRBV7-9 and TRBJ1-2 provide the parts outside the CDR3, is DTGVSQNPRHKITKRGQNVTFRCDPISEHNRLYWYRQTLGQGPEFLTYFQNEAQLEKSRLLSDRFSAERPKGSFSTLEIQRTEQGDSAMYLCASSSIDRGSYGYTFGSGTRLTVV.

The chain carries TRBV6-5 and TRBJ1-2; tentatively, D is TRBD1 (6 bases). Germline CDR1 and CDR2: MNHEY and SVGAGI. Trimming stripped 2 bases from V and 3 bases from J, with 10 bases between. The CDR3 has 14 amino acids. CDR3 bases: TGTGCCAGCAGTTACGCAGGGGCCTACTATGGCTACACCTTC. Encoded protein: CASSYAGAYYGYTF.

V is TRBV30 and J is TRBJ1-5, with TRBD1 matching 7 bases. V lost 1 base to trimming and J lost 4 bases; unmatched junction nucleotides: 4. Germline V lookup: CDR1 GTSNPN, CDR2 SVGIG (reference sequence). The CDR3 length is 14 residues. Written as DNA, the CDR3 is TGTGCCTGGAGTGCCGGGACAGTTAATCAGCCCCAGCATTTT. Encoded protein: CAWSAGTVNQPQHF. The full variable domain, its missing parts supplied by reference TRBV30 and TRBJ1-5, is SQTIHQWPATLVQPVGSPLSLECTVEGTSNPNLYWYRQAAGRGLQLLFYSVGIGQISSEVPQNLSASRPQDRQFILSSKKLLLSDSGFYLCAWSAGTVNQPQHFGDGTRLSIL.

This chain links TRBV7-9 with TRBJ2-3, with 8 bases aligning to TRBD1. The V gene's germline CDR1 is SEHNR and CDR2 FQNEAQ (reference sequence). The ends lost 5 bases at V and 0 bases at J; junction bases unmatched: 7. This CDR3 is 16 amino acids long. CDR3 bases: TGTGCCAGCAGCACTCGACAGGGGCTTAGCACAGATACGCAGTATTTT. It specifies CASSTRQGLSTDTQYF.

J is TRBJ2-1 and V is TRBV14, with 7 bases identical to TRBD2. V was clipped by 3 bases and J by 7 bases; unmatched bases: 9. CDR1 is SGHDN and CDR2 is FVKESK in the germline V gene. The CDR3 sequence is 15 residues long. For the CDR3, the DNA is TGTGCCAGCAGCCAGTTGAGCGGGAAGGCGAATGAGCAGTTCTTC. Protein product: CASSQLSGKANEQFF.

The chain combines TRBV10-1 with TRBJ2-2; 10 positions match TRBD2. The CDR3 has 19 residues. Germline V CDR1 and CDR2: WNHNN, SYGVQD (reference sequence). Losses at the gene ends were 0 bases for V and 6 bases for J; bases not matched to a gene: 13. The CDR3 reads CASSESVAGGPFIAGELFF. The CDR3 nucleotides are TGCGCCAGCAGTGAGTCGGTAGCGGGAGGACCTTTTATTGCCGGGGAGCTGTTTTTT.

This chain uses TRBV2 with TRBJ2-7, with TRBD2 identical over 10 bases. The germline CDR1 and CDR2 sequences are SNHLY and FYNNEI. The ends lost 7 bases at V and 5 bases at J; junction bases unmatched: 14. This CDR3 has 16 residues. The CDR3, as DNA: TGTGCCAGCATCGGGGGACCTAGCGGGAGTATCAACGAGCAGTACTTC. Amino acid sequence: CASIGGPSGSINEQYF.

V usage is TRBV6-4 and J usage is TRBJ2-7; TRBD2 matches 7 bases. J was trimmed by 0 bases and V by 2 bases; bases with no gene match: 4. CDR3 size: 15 residues. From germline, CDR1 is MRHNA and CDR2 SNTAGT. CDR3 amino acids: CASSDQRDPSYEQYF. The CDR3 region has the DNA TGTGCCAGCAGTGACCAGCGGGACCCCTCCTACGAGCAGTACTTC.

V gene TRBV9 combines with J gene TRBJ1-1, with D possibly being TRBD1 (5 bases). CDR1 and CDR2 from the germline V gene are SGDLS and YYNGEE. This CDR3 region has 15 residues. The V and J ends lost 4 bases and 6 bases respectively, with 19 bases between them. As DNA, the CDR3 is TGTGCCAGCAGCCCTCAGACAGAGCCAAGAGCTGAAGCTTTCTTT. As protein: CASSPQTEPRAEAFF.

The rearrangement links TRBV5-4 to TRBJ2-1; 14 nucleotides agree with TRBD2. The CDR3 length is 16 residues. Germline V gives CDR1 SGHNT, CDR2 YYREEE (reference sequence). J was trimmed by 3 bases and V by 4 bases; bases with no gene match: 3. CDR3 in DNA: TGTGCCAGCAGCCCTGGGACTAGCGGGGGCTACAATGAGCAGTTCTTC. Amino acid sequence: CASSPGTSGGYNEQFF.

The chain joins TRBV7-3 to TRBJ2-3; TRBD2 might be the D (5 bases). This CDR3 region has 15 residues. Germline values: CDR1 SGHTA, CDR2 FQGTGA. The V gene lost 3 bases and the J gene lost 3 bases, with 13 bases spanning the gap. In DNA form, the CDR3 reads TGTGCCAGCAGCTTTGGTGGGAGAGGGACAGATACGCAGTATTTT. It yields the protein CASSFGGRGTDTQYF. Together with reference TRBV7-3 and TRBJ2-3, the CDR3 gives the full variable domain: GAGVSQTPSNKVTEKGKYVELRCDPISGHTALYWYRQSLGQGPEFLIYFQGTGAADDSGLPNDRFFAVRPEGSVSTLKIQRTERGDSAVYLCASSFGGRGTDTQYFGPGTRLTVL.

The chain couples TRBV18 to TRBJ1-1, with D possibly matching TRBD1 (5 bases). CDR3 size: 13 residues. Looked up from germline, CDR1 is KGHSH and CDR2 is LQKENI. V was clipped by 5 bases and J by 1 base, with 8 bases between them. The CDR3 here is CASSGAENTEAFF. CDR3 DNA sequence: TGTGCCAGCTCAGGGGCCGAGAACACTGAAGCTTTCTTT.

This rearrangement joins TRBV28 to TRBJ1-2; D may be TRBD1 (6 bases). Trimming removed 5 bases at V and 5 bases at J, with 9 bases between. CDR3 length equals 12 residues. Germline-derived CDR1 and CDR2 are MDHEN and SYDVKM. The CDR3 protein is CASSVQGYGYTF. DNA of the CDR3: TGTGCCAGCAGTGTACAGGGATATGGCTACACCTTC.

The rearrangement joins TRBV5-1 to TRBJ2-2; possibly TRBD1 for D (6 bases). From germline, CDR1 is SGHRS and CDR2 YFSETQ. Trimming cost V 2 bases and J 3 bases, with 11 bases left between them. The CDR3 runs to 15 residues. The DNA of the CDR3 is TGCGCCAGCAGCTTTACAGGGTTGCACACCGGGGAGCTGTTTTTT. It translates to CASSFTGLHTGELFF.

The CDR3 protein is CASKSGESSNTGELFF. The CDR3 DNA sequence: TGTGCCAGCAAATCAGGGGAGTCTTCGAACACCGGGGAGCTGTTTTTT. This chain links TRBV27 with TRBJ2-2; a possible D gene is TRBD1 (6 bases). Germline loops: CDR1 MNHEY, CDR2 SMNVEV (reference sequence). CDR3 length: 16 amino acids. V was shortened by 7 bases and J by 0 bases, with 15 bases between the two germline ends.

V is TRBV15 and J is TRBJ2-2, with TRBD1 matching over 9 bases. The CDR3 length is 14 residues. Germline V lookup: CDR1 LNHNV, CDR2 YYDKDF (reference sequence). J gave up 10 bases and V 5 bases, and 8 bases lay outside the gene matches. The CDR3 reads CATSVYRGQEELFF. The CDR3 DNA reads TGTGCCACCAGCGTCTACAGGGGGCAAGAGGAGCTGTTTTTT.

This rearrangement joins TRBV29-1 to TRBJ2-7; D is perhaps TRBD1 (5 bases). Germline assignment: CDR1 SQVTM and CDR2 ANQGSEA. V dropped 5 bases and J dropped 1 base, with 9 bases sitting between them. The CDR3 is 12 residues long. The CDR3 region has the DNA TGCAGCGTTCGAGCAGGGTCCTACGAGCAGTACTTC. Translated: CSVRAGSYEQYF.

V usage is TRBV28 and J usage is TRBJ1-2, with 9 bases matching TRBD1. V shed 3 bases, J shed 7 bases, and the junction held 6 bases outside the gene matches. From germline, CDR1 is MDHEN and CDR2 SYDVKM. The CDR3 runs 14 residues. The CDR3 coding sequence is TGTGCCAGCAGTTTCCCCGGGACAGGGTTTGGCTACACCTTC. Translated, it gives CASSFPGTGFGYTF.

The rearrangement links TRBV11-2 to TRBJ1-1, with D tentatively TRBD1 (5 bases). Germline CDR1 is SGHAT and CDR2 is FQNNGV. The CDR3 loop spans 14 amino acids. Trimming stripped 1 base from V and 2 bases from J, with 8 bases between. The CDR3 DNA reads TGTGCCAGCAGCTTAGTGGGGGGAAACACTGAAGCTTTCTTT. It encodes CASSLVGGNTEAFF.